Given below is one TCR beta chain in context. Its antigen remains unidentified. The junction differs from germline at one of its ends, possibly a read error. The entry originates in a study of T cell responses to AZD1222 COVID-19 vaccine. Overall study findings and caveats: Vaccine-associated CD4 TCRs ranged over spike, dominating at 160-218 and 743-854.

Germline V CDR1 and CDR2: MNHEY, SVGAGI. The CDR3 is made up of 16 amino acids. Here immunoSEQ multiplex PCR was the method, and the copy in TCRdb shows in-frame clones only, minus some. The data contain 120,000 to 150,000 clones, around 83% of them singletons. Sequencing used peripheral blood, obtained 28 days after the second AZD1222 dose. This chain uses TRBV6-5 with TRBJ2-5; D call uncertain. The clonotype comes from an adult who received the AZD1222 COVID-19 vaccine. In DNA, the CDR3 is TGTGCCAGCAGTTACTCGGCAGTCGAAGACCAAGAGTCCCAGTACTTC. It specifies CASSYSAVEDQESQYF.